One sample yielded the 26 T cell receptor beta chains listed below, sequenced in a study of blood T cell repertoires in COVID-19. Repertoires were generated with immunoSEQ multiplex PCR, while TCRdb's copy carries only in-frame clones and drops some. Here the sample spans 150,000 to 160,000 clones, around 91% being singletons. Sequenced material: peripheral blood. Receptors were obtained from a woman in her 40s with acute or convalescent COVID-19.

The gene calls are TRBV28 and TRBJ1-1; tentatively, D is TRBD1 (5 bases). This CDR3 is 13 amino acids long. Per germline, CDR1 MDHEN and CDR2 SYDVKM. V shed 2 bases and J shed 1 base, with 5 bases lying between them. For the CDR3, the DNA is TGTGCCAGCAGTTTAAGGGGGAACACTGAAGCTTTCTTT. Its translation is CASSLRGNTEAFF.

The rearrangement uses TRBV10-3 and TRBJ1-5, with D possibly being TRBD1 (5 bases). The CDR3 spans 15 residues. V gave up 8 bases and J gave up 1 base, with 15 bases separating them. Germline CDR1 ENHRY, CDR2 SYGVKD. The CDR3 is CAIARGGESNQPQHF. CDR3 nucleotide sequence: TGTGCCATCGCTAGGGGCGGGGAGAGCAATCAGCCCCAGCATTTT.

This rearrangement joins TRBV28 to TRBJ2-3, with TRBD2 matching over 11 bases. This CDR3 is built from 14 residues. Per germline, CDR1 MDHEN and CDR2 SYDVKM. After removal of 6 bases from V and 2 bases from J, the junction contained 1 base not matched to a gene. The CDR3 DNA sequence: TGTGCCAGCAGACTAGCGGGGGACACAGATACGCAGTATTTT. Its protein product is CASRLAGDTDTQYF. The full variable domain, completed using reference TRBV28 and TRBJ2-3, is DVKVTQSSRYLVKRTGEKVFLECVQDMDHENMFWYRQDPGLGLRLIYFSYDVKMKEKGDIPEGYSVSREKKERFSLILESASTNQTSMYLCASRLAGDTDTQYFGPGTRLTVL.

The V call is TRBV9, the J call TRBJ2-1; 10 bases are a match to TRBD1. V lost 4 bases, J lost 2 bases, and 3 bases stayed unmatched. This CDR3 has 15 residues. Germline V lookup: CDR1 SGDLS, CDR2 YYNGEE. The CDR3 reads CASSYGQGAYNEQFF. The CDR3 DNA reads TGTGCCAGCAGCTATGGACAGGGGGCCTACAATGAGCAGTTCTTC. The full variable domain, in which reference TRBV9 and TRBJ2-1 provide the parts outside the CDR3, is DSGVTQTPKHLITATGQRVTLRCSPRSGDLSVYWYQQSLDQGLQFLIQYYNGEERAKGNILERFSAQQFPDLHSELNLSSLELGDSALYFCASSYGQGAYNEQFFGPGTRLTVL.

The chain recombines TRBV7-6 with TRBJ2-3; 9 nucleotides agree with TRBD2. CDR1 and CDR2 from the germline V gene are SGHVS and FNYEAQ. This CDR3 has 17 amino acids. V was pared by 0 bases and J by 4 bases, with 8 bases of the junction left unmatched. The CDR3: CASSLARGAGGSDTQYF. The CDR3 DNA follows: TGTGCCAGCAGCTTAGCTCGTGGAGCGGGAGGCTCAGATACGCAGTATTTT.

J is TRBJ2-7 and V is TRBV27, with 14 bases matching TRBD2. The trim removed 4 bases at V and 1 base at J, leaving 9 bases unmatched. The CDR3 runs 18 residues. The germline gives CDR1 MNHEY, CDR2 SMNVEV (reference sequence). Written as DNA, the CDR3 is TGTGCCAGCAGTTACTCCGGGACTAGCGGGAGTAGGTCCTACGAGCAGTACTTC. Translation: CASSYSGTSGSRSYEQYF.

The V call is TRBV10-3, the J call TRBJ2-2, with D tentatively TRBD1 (6 bases). The germline CDR1 and CDR2 sequences are ENHRY and SYGVKD. This CDR3 has 15 amino acids. V dropped 1 base and J dropped 6 bases, with 12 bases sitting between them. CDR3 amino acids: CAISEYAGESGELFF. DNA for the CDR3: TGTGCCATCAGTGAGTACGCAGGGGAGTCCGGGGAGCTGTTTTTT.

The chain recombines TRBV28 with TRBJ2-7, with D maybe TRBD1 (6 bases). The CDR3 runs 15 residues. The V gene lost 3 bases and the J gene lost 3 bases, with 15 bases spanning the gap. Germline CDR1 reads MDHEN; CDR2 reads SYDVKM. The CDR3 coding sequence is TGTGCCAGCAGTTTGCCCGGGACACTCCTCTACGAGCAGTACTTC. This encodes CASSLPGTLLYEQYF. Filled out from reference TRBV28 and TRBJ2-7, the complete variable domain reads DVKVTQSSRYLVKRTGEKVFLECVQDMDHENMFWYRQDPGLGLRLIYFSYDVKMKEKGDIPEGYSVSREKKERFSLILESASTNQTSMYLCASSLPGTLLYEQYFGPGTRLTVT.

The chain combines TRBV4-1 with TRBJ1-2, with 9 bases that match TRBD1. Trimming took 1 base from V and 7 from J; bases not matched to a gene: 10. The germline V gene encodes CDR1 MGHRA and CDR2 YSYEKL. CDR3 length: 16 amino acids. CDR3 protein: CASSQVGAGQGRGYTF. CDR3 in DNA: TGCGCCAGCAGCCAAGTCGGGGCGGGACAGGGTCGTGGCTACACCTTC.

This rearrangement joins TRBV6-6 to TRBJ2-7, with 10 positions matching TRBD2. Trimming at V came to 7 bases and at J to 3 bases, leaving 6 bases not matched to a gene. CDR3 size: 14 residues. Germline CDR1 MNHNY, CDR2 SVGAGI (reference sequence). The CDR3: CASTPLAGSYEQYF. As DNA, the CDR3 is TGTGCCAGCACTCCACTAGCGGGAAGCTACGAGCAGTACTTC.

This chain joins TRBV24-1 and TRBJ2-5; 8 bases fit TRBD1. The germline gives CDR1 KGHDR, CDR2 SFDVKD. CDR3 length: 16 amino acids. Trimming cost V 4 bases and J 5 bases; bases outside gene matches: 11. CDR3: CATSDVDRGMLETQYF. DNA for the CDR3: TGTGCCACCAGTGACGTCGACAGGGGAATGTTGGAGACCCAGTACTTC.

This clone turned up a few times. The V call is TRBV4-1, the J call TRBJ2-7; TRBD1 might be the D (5 bases). V shed 1 base and J shed 0 bases, with 19 bases lying between them. Germline CDR1 and CDR2: MGHRA and YSYEKL. This CDR3 is built from 18 residues. The CDR3 is CASSQVWGLKGLSYEQYF. Written as DNA, the CDR3 is TGCGCCAGCAGCCAAGTTTGGGGCCTTAAGGGGCTCTCCTACGAGCAGTACTTC.

The V and J genes are TRBV18 and TRBJ2-7, with 7 bases that match TRBD2. CDR3 size: 15 residues. Germline CDR1 reads KGHSH; CDR2 reads LQKENI. Trimming at V came to 3 bases and at J to 3 bases, leaving 8 bases not matched to a gene. The CDR3 DNA reads TGTGCCAGCTCACCCTCTAGCGGTGATATCTACGAGCAGTACTTC. Translation: CASSPSSGDIYEQYF.

A single count supports this clone. The genes are TRBV7-2 and TRBJ1-2; no reliable D call. The V gene lost 1 base and the J gene lost 2 bases, with 8 bases spanning the gap. Germline V gene lookup returns CDR1 SGHTA and CDR2 FQGNSA. This CDR3 contains 14 residues. This CDR3 reads CASSLDGRNYGYTF. In DNA form, the CDR3 reads TGTGCCAGCAGCTTAGATGGCAGGAACTATGGCTACACCTTC.

The J gene is TRBJ1-5, the V gene TRBV6-5, with D perhaps TRBD1 (5 bases). V was clipped by 6 bases and J by 4 bases, with 16 bases between them. CDR1 and CDR2 (germline): MNHEY, SVGAGI. The CDR3 consists of 15 residues. This CDR3 reads CASRGGRETNQPQHF. CDR3 coding DNA: TGTGCCAGCAGGGGGGGGAGGGAGACAAATCAGCCCCAGCATTTT.

The chain has TRBV4-1 and TRBJ2-7, with D unresolved. V lost 5 bases to trimming and J lost 7 bases, with 21 bases between them. Looked up from germline, CDR1 is MGHRA and CDR2 is YSYEKL. The CDR3 is 15 residues long. Written as DNA, the CDR3 is TGCGCCAGCAGCGCCACGGCAGACGGAATGAGGGAGCAGTACTTC. Its protein product is CASSATADGMREQYF.

The chain has TRBV6-4 and TRBJ2-3; 7 nucleotides agree with TRBD1. CDR3 size: 14 residues. Per the germline V gene, CDR1 is MRHNA and CDR2 is SNTAGT. V shed 3 bases, J shed 0 bases, and the junction held 0 bases outside the gene matches. The CDR3 region is CASSEGGSTDTQYF. In nucleotides, the CDR3 is TGTGCCAGCAGTGAAGGGGGCAGCACAGATACGCAGTATTTT.

This sequence joins TRBV21-1 and TRBJ2-7; TRBD1 reflects the table's D call only, with no check against the DNA. TRBV21-1 is termed a pseudogene. CDR3 length: 15 residues. For the CDR3, the DNA is TGTGCCAGCAGCAAAGGAACCATACCAGCCTACGAGCAGTACTTC. It encodes CASSKGTIPAYEQYF.

The chain links TRBV7-8 to TRBJ2-6; D might be TRBD1 (6 bases). From germline, CDR1 is SGHVS and CDR2 FQNEAQ. V was shortened by 6 bases and J by 0 bases, with 21 bases between the two germline ends. The CDR3 consists of 19 residues. CDR3: CASRLERLDRPSGANVLTF. For the CDR3, the DNA is TGTGCCAGCAGATTGGAGAGATTGGACAGACCCTCTGGGGCCAACGTCCTGACTTTC.

The V and J genes are TRBV11-3 and TRBJ2-7, with TRBD2 matching over 8 bases. The CDR3 is 16 residues long. Germline loops: CDR1 SGHNT, CDR2 YENEEA. The trim removed 0 bases at V and 2 bases at J, leaving 6 bases unmatched. DNA of the CDR3: TGTGCCAGCAGCTTAGACACGACTAGCGAAACCTACGAGCAGTACTTC. Its translation: CASSLDTTSETYEQYF.

This CDR3 is CATSRDRTGGYEQYF. The CDR3 DNA is TGTGCCACCAGCAGAGACAGGACAGGGGGCTACGAGCAGTACTTC. The chain has TRBV15 and TRBJ2-7, with 10 bases identical to TRBD1. CDR3 length: 15 residues. After removal of 0 bases from V and 3 bases from J, the junction contained 2 bases not matched to a gene. From germline, CDR1 is LNHNV and CDR2 YYDKDF (reference sequence). Drawing the rest from reference TRBV15 and TRBJ2-7, the complete variable domain is DAMVIQNPRYQVTQFGKPVTLSCSQTLNHNVMYWYQQKSSQAPKLLFHYYDKDFNNEADTPDNFQSRRPNTSFCFLDIRSPGLGDTAMYLCATSRDRTGGYEQYFGPGTRLTVT.

The V gene is TRBV27, the J gene TRBJ1-5; D unclear. CDR1 MNHEY and CDR2 SMNVEV come from the germline V gene (reference sequence). V shed 3 bases and J shed 5 bases, with 8 bases lying between them. This CDR3 comprises 13 residues. This CDR3 is CASSFGLDQPQHF. CDR3 in DNA: TGTGCCAGCAGTTTTGGACTCGATCAGCCCCAGCATTTT.

This sequence joins TRBV11-2 and TRBJ1-1; 8 bases map to TRBD1. After removal of 3 bases from V and 2 bases from J, the junction contained 11 bases not matched to a gene. Germline CDR1 and CDR2: SGHAT and FQNNGV. The CDR3 extends over 17 amino acids. The CDR3 is CASSFGGQATGNTEAFF. In nucleotides, the CDR3 is TGTGCCAGCAGCTTTGGGGGACAGGCAACGGGAAACACTGAAGCTTTCTTT.

This chain connects TRBV12-2 to TRBJ2-7; the DNA was not compared with TRBD2, the D call given in the table. TRBV12-2 has pseudogene status. CDR3 length equals 15 residues. In nucleotides, the CDR3 is TGTGCAAGTCGCTTAGCTTGGGGAGAAATCTACGAGCAGTACTTC. This sequence encodes CASRLAWGEIYEQYF.

V and J are TRBV6-5 and TRBJ2-1; TRBD2 matches at 7 bases. The J segment lost 9 bases and the V segment lost 2 bases, leaving 7 bases of the junction unmatched. CDR1 is MNHEY, CDR2 SVGAGI, per germline. The CDR3 is 14 residues long. CDR3 in DNA: TGTGCCAGCAGTTACAATCGTTGGGGGGGTGAGCAGTTCTTC. Translating it yields CASSYNRWGGEQFF.

The CDR3: CASSEAGLLLDTQYF. DNA for the CDR3: TGTGCCAGCAGCGAAGCAGGTTTATTGCTCGATACGCAGTATTTT. The chain joins TRBV3-1 (or the pseudogene TRBV3-2) to TRBJ2-3, with D unclear. This CDR3 spans 15 amino acids. Per germline, CDR1 LGHDT and CDR2 YNNKEL (reference sequence). The V end lost 5 bases, the J end lost 6 bases, and 18 bases lay between the germline ends.